The 13 T cell receptor beta chains given below trace back to one sample, sequenced in a study of blood T cell repertoires in COVID-19. Clones were read by immunoSEQ multiplex PCR, and TCRdb kept only the in-frame ones, dropping some. Counted here are 100,000 or so clones, approximately 86% occurring once; the ten biggest clones make up about 7%. Sequencing was carried out using peripheral blood. Source of these receptors: a man in his 60s with acute or convalescent COVID-19.

The V gene is TRBV19, the J gene TRBJ1-3; TRBD1 aligns across 8 bases. The CDR3 extends over 14 amino acids. Germline lookup yields CDR1 LNHDA and CDR2 SQIVND (reference sequence). V shed 8 bases, J shed 4 bases, and the junction held 7 bases outside the gene matches. The CDR3 region is CASHQGAAGNTIYF. Written as DNA, the CDR3 is TGTGCCAGTCACCAGGGGGCGGCCGGAAACACCATATATTTT.

The rearrangement links TRBV4-1 to TRBJ1-2; possibly TRBD1 for D (5 bases). Deletions cut 0 bases from V and 10 bases from J, with 15 bases between. Germline CDR1 and CDR2: MGHRA and YSYEKL. This CDR3 is built from 14 residues. CDR3: CASSQDLRGWVYTF. As DNA, the CDR3 is TGCGCCAGCAGCCAAGATCTAAGGGGTTGGGTCTACACCTTC.

V gene TRBV6-6 combines with J gene TRBJ2-7, with 10 bases matching TRBD1. CDR1 is MNHNY, CDR2 SVGAGI, per germline (reference sequence). The V segment lost 6 bases and the J segment 3 bases; nucleotides outside the gene matches: 2. The CDR3 is made up of 13 amino acids. The CDR3 region has the DNA TGTGCCAGCAGAAGGACAGGGGGCTACGAGCAGTACTTC. Its translation: CASRRTGGYEQYF.

About this clone: The same CDR3 also results from other DNA sequences found in this sample. CDR3 DNA: TGTGCCAGCAGCTTAGCGGGAGGGTCCACAGATACGCAGTATTTT. It yields the protein CASSLAGGSTDTQYF. The V gene is TRBV7-3, the J gene TRBJ2-3; 9 positions match TRBD2. The V gene's germline CDR1 is SGHTA and CDR2 FQGTGA. The CDR3 loop spans 15 amino acids. With 2 bases clipped from V and 2 bases from J, the junction kept 2 bases outside the gene matches.

The rearrangement joins TRBV3-1 (or the pseudogene TRBV3-2) to TRBJ1-6, with D perhaps matching TRBD1 (5 bases). The ends were cut back, 1 base at V and 9 bases at J, with 13 bases in the middle. The CDR3 runs 15 residues. Germline V CDR1 and CDR2: LGHDT, YNNKEL (reference sequence). The CDR3 nucleotides read TGTGCCAGCAGCCAAGTAGCAGGGACTGTTTCACCCCTCCACTTT. Its protein is CASSQVAGTVSPLHF.

The V and J genes are TRBV7-2 and TRBJ2-3; 7 bases are a match to TRBD2. The CDR3 covers 14 residues. CDR1 SGHTA and CDR2 FQGNSA come from the germline V gene. V shed 3 bases and J 1 base; nucleotides not matched to a gene: 1. The CDR3 bases are TGTGCCAGCAGCTTGCTAGCGGGCACAGATACGCAGTATTTT. The encoded protein is CASSLLAGTDTQYF.

The chain carries TRBV12-3 or TRBV12-4 and TRBJ1-2; no clear D gene. Trimming took off 4 bases at V and 5 bases at J, with 8 bases between the two ends. The CDR3 has 12 amino acids. The CDR3 region has the DNA TGTGCCAGCAGTTCGAGGAGATATGGCTACACCTTC. Its protein is CASSSRRYGYTF.

This clone was observed a handful of times. The V call is TRBV30, the J call TRBJ2-5; D might be TRBD2 (6 bases). Germline V lookup: CDR1 GTSNPN, CDR2 SVGIG (reference sequence). The V gene lost 2 bases and the J gene lost 4 bases, with 20 bases spanning the gap. The CDR3 length is 16 residues. The CDR3 bases are TGTGCCTGGAGTCCCCTGATGGCTAGCGTAACAGAGACCCAGTACTTC. It is translated as CAWSPLMASVTETQYF.

The rearrangement links TRBV30 to TRBJ1-1; D remains ambiguous. V lost 0 bases and J lost 3, with 11 bases in between. Germline CDR1 reads GTSNPN; CDR2 reads SVGIG (reference sequence). The length of the CDR3 is 14 residues. In DNA form, the CDR3 reads TGTGCCTGGAGTGTATTCTCAGTGGACACTGAAGCTTTCTTT. Translated, it gives CAWSVFSVDTEAFF.

J is TRBJ1-4 and V is TRBV5-4; weak D call: TRBD1 (5 bases). V gave up 4 bases and J gave up 0 bases, with 10 bases separating them. Germline CDR1 is SGHNT and CDR2 is YYREEE (reference sequence). This CDR3 comprises 15 residues. DNA of the CDR3: TGTGCCAGCAGCCCAGGGATTACAACTAATGAAAAACTGTTTTTT. Encoded protein: CASSPGITTNEKLFF.

This chain uses TRBV11-1 with TRBJ2-3, with D uncertain. CDR1 and CDR2 from the germline V gene are SGHAT and FQDESV (reference sequence). V gave up 5 bases and J gave up 0 bases, with 12 bases separating them. The CDR3 is made up of 15 amino acids. DNA for the CDR3: TGTGCCAGCAGCCTTCTTACCCGGAGCACAGATACGCAGTATTTT. It is translated as CASSLLTRSTDTQYF.

CDR3 DNA sequence: TGTGCCAGCAGGAGGCCCGGCCAGGGGTACTACGAGCAGTACTTC. This translates into CASRRPGQGYYEQYF. The chain is built from TRBV2 and TRBJ2-7; possibly TRBD1 for D (6 bases). Germline CDR1 and CDR2: SNHLY and FYNNEI. The CDR3 runs to 15 residues. V was cut by 6 bases and J by 3 bases, with 18 bases left in between.

The chain uses TRBV5-1 and TRBJ2-2, with 9 bases fitting TRBD1. The trim removed 0 bases at V and 5 bases at J, leaving 5 bases unmatched. The CDR3 sequence is 16 residues long. Germline V gives CDR1 SGHRS, CDR2 YFSETQ. The CDR3 spells CASSLGDRGFTGELFF. The CDR3, as DNA: TGCGCCAGCAGCTTGGGCGACAGGGGGTTTACCGGGGAGCTGTTTTTT.